The 20 T cell receptor beta chains in this list originate from one sample, sequenced in a study of cytomegalovirus exposure and HLA in healthy donors. Vbeta (60) and Jbeta (13) primers were used in the PCR. The data were produced by immunoSEQ multiplex PCR, yet TCRdb's version contains in-frame clones alone and is incomplete. Here the sample spans about 130,000 clones, about 76% being singletons. Material for sequencing was PBMCs. Receptors were obtained from a man between 18 and 29 years old in good health and CMV-seronegative.

This rearrangement joins TRBV7-9 to TRBJ2-2; tentative D call: TRBD2 (6 bases). Germline CDR1 is SEHNR and CDR2 is FQNEAQ (reference sequence). Between the trimmed V and J ends, which lost 3 bases and 2 bases, there was a span of 10 bases. The CDR3 covers 15 residues. CDR3 sequence: CASSFAGLNTGELFF. The CDR3 coding sequence is TGTGCCAGCAGCTTTGCGGGGCTAAACACCGGGGAGCTGTTTTTT.

On this clone itself: A read error may account for a junction end that differs from germline. The J gene is TRBJ2-1, the V gene TRBV7-7; 8 bases line up with TRBD1. Germline CDR1 and CDR2: SSHAT and FNYEAQ (reference sequence). The CDR3 length is 13 residues. CDR3 sequence reads: CASSLDRENEQFF. CDR3 nucleotides: TGTGCTAGCAGCCTGGACAGGGAAAATGAGCAGTTCTTC. The full variable domain, its missing parts supplied by reference TRBV7-7 and TRBJ2-1, is GAGVSQSPRYKVTKRGQDVTLRCDPISSHATLYWYQQALGQGPEFLTYFNYEAQPDKSGLPSDRFSAERPEGSISTLTIQRTEQRDSAMYRCASSLDRENEQFFGPGTRLTVL.

The chain carries TRBV7-2 and TRBJ2-4; D is uncertain. The V gene lost 5 bases and the J gene lost 0 bases, with 8 bases spanning the gap. Germline V gives CDR1 SGHTA, CDR2 FQGNSA. There are 14 residues in the CDR3. The CDR3 region is CASSLALAKNIQYF. CDR3 nucleotides: TGTGCCAGCAGCCTCGCGCTAGCCAAAAACATTCAGTACTTC. Full variable domain (rest looked up from reference TRBV7-2 and TRBJ2-4): GAGVSQSPSNKVTEKGKDVELRCDPISGHTALYWYRQSLGQGLEFLIYFQGNSAPDKSGLPSDRFSAERTGGSVSTLTIQRTQQEDSAVYLCASSLALAKNIQYFGAGTRLSVL.

This chain connects TRBV18 to TRBJ2-1, with TRBD1 identical over 9 bases. The CDR3 has 13 amino acids. Unmatched junction bases numbered 4, after V lost 8 bases and J lost 5 bases. CDR1 KGHSH and CDR2 LQKENI come from the germline V gene. CDR3 in DNA: TGTGCCAGCCCAAGGGACAGGGACAATGAGCAGTTCTTC. This sequence encodes CASPRDRDNEQFF.

This rearrangement joins TRBV6-6 to TRBJ1-5; 8 bases are shared with TRBD1. This CDR3 comprises 15 residues. J gave up 7 bases and V 0 bases, and 5 bases lay outside the gene matches. The V gene's germline CDR1 is MNHNY and CDR2 SVGAGI (reference sequence). The chain's CDR3 is CASSYSQGVGQPQHF. CDR3 sequence (DNA): TGTGCCAGCAGTTACTCACAGGGGGTCGGGCAGCCCCAGCATTTT.

The chain has TRBV14 and TRBJ2-1; 7 nucleotides match TRBD1. The CDR3 is made up of 15 amino acids. The germline V gene has CDR1 SGHDN and CDR2 FVKESK. V was clipped by 0 bases and J by 8 bases; unmatched bases: 7. In DNA, the CDR3 is TGTGCCAGCAGCCAAGATCCATACAGGGGCCATGAGCAGTTCTTC. Its translation: CASSQDPYRGHEQFF.

This chain uses TRBV2 with TRBJ1-4; a weak D match, TRBD1 (6 bases). V lost 7 bases and J 8 bases, leaving 17 bases between the germline ends. CDR3 length: 14 amino acids. Germline V gene sequence: CDR1 SNHLY, CDR2 FYNNEI. CDR3 region: CASTQGTAWEKLFF. CDR3 DNA sequence: TGTGCCAGCACTCAGGGGACGGCTTGGGAAAAACTGTTTTTT.

CDR3 sequence (DNA): TGTGCTAGTGGTTTGGTCTCGAATACAGGGACCGGCGGCAATCAGCCCCAGCATTTT. Its protein product is CASGLVSNTGTGGNQPQHF. The V gene is TRBV12-5, the J gene TRBJ1-5; TRBD1 is a possible D gene (6 bases). V was cut by 0 bases and J by 2 bases, with 20 bases left in between. The length of the CDR3 is 19 residues. CDR1 and CDR2 (germline): LGHNT, FRNRAP.

This chain uses TRBV7-2 with TRBJ1-1; D ambiguous. The V and J ends lost 5 bases and 7 bases respectively, with 8 bases between them. CDR3 length equals 11 residues. In germline, CDR1 is SGHTA, CDR2 FQGNSA. The CDR3 region is CASSHYSEAFF. DNA for the CDR3: TGTGCCAGCAGCCATTACAGTGAAGCTTTCTTT.

The chain has TRBV10-3 and TRBJ1-1; TRBD1 agrees at 7 bases. The germline V gene has CDR1 ENHRY and CDR2 SYGVKD. The CDR3 is 15 residues long. Losses at the gene ends were 7 bases for V and 1 base for J; bases not matched to a gene: 9. In DNA, the CDR3 is TGTGCCATCATGAGGGGGCGAGAGAGGAACACTGAAGCTTTCTTT. Its translation is CAIMRGRERNTEAFF.

The chain couples TRBV9 to TRBJ2-3; D ambiguous. The CDR3 sequence is 15 residues long. CDR1 is SGDLS and CDR2 is YYNGEE in the germline V gene. Between the trimmed V and J ends, which lost 4 bases and 0 bases, there was a span of 12 bases. The chain's CDR3 is CASSLGLTSTDTQYF. The CDR3 DNA reads TGTGCCAGCAGCCTGGGCTTAACTAGCACAGATACGCAGTATTTT.

The V gene is TRBV7-9, the J gene TRBJ2-5, with a weak D call TRBD2 (5 bases). V lost 1 base and J 3 bases, leaving 12 bases between the germline ends. CDR3 size: 15 residues. CDR1 and CDR2 from the germline V gene are SEHNR and FQNEAQ (reference sequence). DNA of the CDR3: TGTGCCAGCAGCTTAGGGAGGTCGGTGAAAGAGACCCAGTACTTC. It yields the protein CASSLGRSVKETQYF.

The genes are TRBV4-3 and TRBJ2-7; possible D gene TRBD1, 6 bases. The V and J ends lost 0 bases and 5 bases respectively, with 14 bases between them. This CDR3 spans 15 amino acids. Germline CDR1 is LGHNA and CDR2 is YSLEER. The CDR3 coding sequence is TGCGCCAGCAGCCAAGATGGTACAGGGCTACACGAGCAGTACTTC. Protein sequence: CASSQDGTGLHEQYF.

The sample holds a few counts of this clone. The V and J genes are TRBV15 and TRBJ2-5, with TRBD1 identical over 7 bases. V lost 0 bases and J lost 5; bases outside the gene matches: 6. The germline V gene encodes CDR1 LNHNV and CDR2 YYDKDF (reference sequence). The CDR3 is made up of 15 amino acids. CDR3 residues: CATSRDQGVPETQYF. CDR3 nucleotides: TGTGCCACCAGCAGAGACCAGGGGGTACCCGAGACCCAGTACTTC.

V usage is TRBV7-2 and J usage is TRBJ2-5, with D perhaps TRBD1 (5 bases). CDR1 is SGHTA, CDR2 FQGNSA, per germline. This CDR3 is 13 amino acids long. V lost 5 bases and J 4 bases, leaving 11 bases between the germline ends. The CDR3 sequence is CASSPLGAETQYF. In nucleotides, the CDR3 is TGTGCCAGCAGCCCATTAGGGGCAGAGACCCAGTACTTC.

The chain employs TRBV4-3 and TRBJ2-3; 8 bases match TRBD2. The germline CDR1 and CDR2 sequences are LGHNA and YSLEER. The V segment lost 0 bases and the J segment 6 bases; nucleotides outside the gene matches: 14. CDR3 length: 18 residues. DNA for the CDR3: TGCGCCAGCAGCCAAGAAGTAAGCGGGGGATCCTTAGCGGATACGCAGTATTTT. Translating it yields CASSQEVSGGSLADTQYF.

The chain recombines TRBV6-1 with TRBJ1-1; D might be TRBD1 (6 bases). CDR1 and CDR2 from the germline V gene are MNHNS and SASEGT. V was cut by 6 bases and J by 5 bases, with 10 bases left in between. The CDR3 covers 12 residues. The CDR3 coding sequence is TGTGCCAGCAGGAAACAGGGTACTGAAGCTTTCTTT. It translates to CASRKQGTEAFF.

To note about this clone: Other DNA sequences in the same sample also yield this CDR3. The rearrangement uses TRBV15 and TRBJ2-3; 8 bases match TRBD2. This CDR3 has 15 amino acids. The trim removed 0 bases at V and 1 base at J, leaving 0 bases unmatched. Looked up from germline, CDR1 is LNHNV and CDR2 is YYDKDF (reference sequence). The CDR3 coding sequence is TGTGCCACCAGCAGAGAGCGGGGGGGCACAGATACGCAGTATTTT. Its protein product is CATSRERGGTDTQYF.

V and J are TRBV18 and TRBJ1-5; TRBD1 is a possible D gene (5 bases). Trimming removed 1 base at V and 0 bases at J, with 7 bases between. The CDR3 runs 15 residues. Germline V gene sequence: CDR1 KGHSH, CDR2 LQKENI. CDR3 nucleotide sequence: TGTGCCAGCTCACCACAGGGGAATAGCAATCAGCCCCAGCATTTT. It specifies CASSPQGNSNQPQHF.

This clone came up a few times. V and J are TRBV9 and TRBJ2-1; TRBD2 aligns across 14 bases. Germline V CDR1 and CDR2: SGDLS, YYNGEE. J gave up 0 bases and V 4 bases, and 6 bases lay outside the gene matches. This CDR3 has 18 residues. The CDR3, as DNA: TGTGCCAGCAGCCTAAGGACTAGCGGGGGGAACTCCTACAATGAGCAGTTCTTC. As protein: CASSLRTSGGNSYNEQFF. The complete variable domain, with remaining parts taken from reference TRBV9 and TRBJ2-1, reads DSGVTQTPKHLITATGQRVTLRCSPRSGDLSVYWYQQSLDQGLQFLIQYYNGEERAKGNILERFSAQQFPDLHSELNLSSLELGDSALYFCASSLRTSGGNSYNEQFFGPGTRLTVL.